This T cell receptor beta chain is from a study of blood T cell repertoires in COVID-19. Only in-frame clones appear in the TCRdb table, and some are missing; sequencing was by immunoSEQ multiplex PCR. The top ten hold 3.5% of the sample, which has 93,000 or so clones, around 92% seen once. The CDR3 contains 15 residues. The trim removed 6 bases at V and 5 bases at J, leaving 6 bases unmatched. Germline V gives CDR1 SGHAT, CDR2 FQNNGV. V is TRBV11-2 and J is TRBJ2-4; 11 bases line up with TRBD2. The TCR was taken from a woman in her sixties with acute or convalescent COVID-19. Specimen: peripheral blood. CDR3 sequence (DNA): TGTGCCAGCAGTCGACTAGCGGGACGCGAAAACATTCAGTACTTC. It codes for CASSRLAGRENIQYF.